This TCR beta chain comes out of a study of human T cells and chemical hapten exposure. At the level of the study: A patient group, mainly female, showed alopecia areata, totalis or universalis.

General study findings and limits: The number of TCRs over 1 in 1000 frequency stayed unchanged after DPC.

Time point indicated: patch test 1, 2 weeks after DPC sensitization. Documented treatment: therapeutic diphenylcyclopropenone sensitization with weekly scalp DPC. This clonotype was detected many times. Its specificity is not known. TCRdb itself ran the RACE reads through MiXCR, one entry per CDR3 protein. The repertoire holds approximately 100,000 distinct CDR3 sequences, with more than 9.5% as singletons. The specimen comprised whole blood, sampled in connection with sensitization to the hapten diphenylcyclopropenone (DPC). The receptor was derived from a woman between 40 and 50 years old with alopecia areata. Some clones in this sample may be carry-over from other donors' samples.

The CDR3 bases are TGTGCCAGCAGTAATCGACAGGGAAATTCACCCCTCCACTTT. Encoded protein: CASSNRQGNSPLHF. The chain links TRBV12-3 or TRBV12-4 to TRBJ1-6, with 7 bases identical to TRBD1. The CDR3 covers 14 residues. V shed 5 bases and J 7 bases; nucleotides not matched to a gene: 5.